The T cell receptor (beta chain) described here comes from a study of beta chain features in type 1 diabetes. Overall study: Taken together, all samples contributed approximately 110,000,000 examined sorted cells. Findings and limits, study-wide: In type 1 diabetes patients, VDJ junctions had fewer insertions; deletions at these junctions were more frequent. Significant though moderate, a shortening of TCRB CDR3s appeared in all four CD4+ subsets of Type 1 diabetes patients.

Sorting that relied on CD45RO/CCR7/CD25/CD127/CD95/CD27 yielded CD4+ naive, central memory, regulatory and stem cell-like memory cells. Over 95% purity was reached by all sorted populations. The length of the CDR3 is 15 residues. With V trimmed by 6 bases and J by 2 bases, 8 bases remained unmatched. Germline V CDR1 and CDR2: SNHLY, FYNNEI. Since all of the isolated RNA was reverse transcribed, expressed TCRB transcripts were what got sequenced. TCRdb's table, derived via immunoSEQ multiplex PCR, lists solely in-frame clones and lacks some. The sample lists 640,000 or so clones; 13% were seen once. Comments on this clone: The target antigen is unknown.

The sequenced sample was naive CD4+ T cells from blood. The receptor comes from a young man with type 1 diabetes. The rearrangement links TRBV2 to TRBJ2-3; 7 bases fit TRBD1. The CDR3 reads CASRTDRILTDTQYF. CDR3 bases: TGTGCCAGCAGGACGGACAGGATACTCACAGATACGCAGTATTTT.